This T cell receptor (beta chain) appears in the sequencing data of a study of beta chain features in type 1 diabetes. Findings and limits, study-wide: The study left unresolved whether HLA type influences TCRB rearrangement.

This clone has more than one count but fewer than ten. The antigen remains unidentified. What was sequenced were expressed TCRB transcripts, since all of the isolated RNA had been reverse transcribed. TCRdb's table, derived via immunoSEQ multiplex PCR, lists solely in-frame clones and lacks some. The sample consists of 130,000 or so clones, 9% to 10% of them appearing once. Over 95% purity was reached by all sorted populations. With 5 bases clipped from V and 3 bases from J, the junction kept 2 bases outside the gene matches. The CDR3 length is 13 residues. Germline CDR1 LNHDA, CDR2 SQIVND (reference sequence).

Sample: central memory CD4+ T cells from blood. The sequence came from a woman between 40 and 50 years old in good health. The J gene is TRBJ2-5, the V gene TRBV19; 8 nucleotides align to TRBD1. In nucleotides, the CDR3 is TGTGCCAGTAGTCGACAGGGGAAAGAGACCCAGTACTTC. Its translation: CASSRQGKETQYF.